This T cell receptor (beta chain) was recorded in a study of T cell repertoires in cytomegalovirus infection. At the level of the study: CMV infection plus the matching HLA type was flagged by public TCR beta signatures. The study, taken as a whole, reports: The cumulative frequency of public TCR beta families distinguished individuals who carried CMV together with the relevant HLA. Ex vivo responses were dominated by HLA-C-restricted CMV-specific TCR beta clonotypes.

This clonotype was recorded a few times. Its antigen remains unknown. MiXCR was run by TCRdb on the reads, yielding one entry per CDR3 protein. The table lists around 95,000 distinct CDR3 sequences, around 32% of them singletons, with over 60% in the top ten. The CDR3 totals 15 residues. Germline V lookup: CDR1 MDHEN, CDR2 SYDVKM. Between the trimmed V and J ends, which lost 7 bases and 5 bases, there was a span of 18 bases. The source material was CD8+ T cells from cultured PBMCs, sampled from culture after CMV antigen stimulation. The source is a human donor in good health (CMV status not recorded). Some clones in this sample may be carry-over from other donors' samples. This chain uses TRBV28 with TRBJ2-1; no firm D call. DNA for the CDR3: TGTGCCAGCACAACCCAGCCGGGTCTTCACAATGAGCAGTTCTTC. It is translated as CASTTQPGLHNEQFF.